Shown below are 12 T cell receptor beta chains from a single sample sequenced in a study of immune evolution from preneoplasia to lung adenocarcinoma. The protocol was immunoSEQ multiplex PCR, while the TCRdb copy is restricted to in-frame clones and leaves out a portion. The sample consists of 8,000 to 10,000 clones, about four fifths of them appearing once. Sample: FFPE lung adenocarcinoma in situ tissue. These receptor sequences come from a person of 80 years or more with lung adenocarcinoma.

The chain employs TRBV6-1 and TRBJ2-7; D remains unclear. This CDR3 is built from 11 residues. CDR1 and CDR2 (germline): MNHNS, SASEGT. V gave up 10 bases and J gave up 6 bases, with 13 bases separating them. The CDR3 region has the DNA TGTGCCATCGATGACTTAACCGAGCAGTACTTC. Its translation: CAIDDLTEQYF.

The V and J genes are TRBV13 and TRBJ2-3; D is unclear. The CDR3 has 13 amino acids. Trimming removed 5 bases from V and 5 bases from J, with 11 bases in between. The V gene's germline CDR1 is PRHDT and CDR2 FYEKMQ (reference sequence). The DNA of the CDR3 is TGTGCCAGCAGCCCCGCTGGGCGAGATACGCAGTATTTT. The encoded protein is CASSPAGRDTQYF.

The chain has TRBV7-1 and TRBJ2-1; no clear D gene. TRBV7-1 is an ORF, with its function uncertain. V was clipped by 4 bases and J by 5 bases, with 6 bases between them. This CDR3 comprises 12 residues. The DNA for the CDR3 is TGTGCCAGCAGCTTAGGTAACAATGAGCAGTTCTTC. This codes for CASSLGNNEQFF.

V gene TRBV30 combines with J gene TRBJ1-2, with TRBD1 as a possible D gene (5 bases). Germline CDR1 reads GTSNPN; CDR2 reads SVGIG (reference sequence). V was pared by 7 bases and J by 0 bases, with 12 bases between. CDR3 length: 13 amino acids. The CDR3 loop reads CASPGGTNYGYTF. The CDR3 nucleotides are TGTGCCTCCCCCGGGGGAACTAACTATGGCTACACCTTC.

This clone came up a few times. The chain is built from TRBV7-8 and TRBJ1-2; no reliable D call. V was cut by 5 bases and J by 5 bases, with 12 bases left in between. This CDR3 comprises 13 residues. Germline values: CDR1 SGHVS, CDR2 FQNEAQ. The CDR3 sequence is CASSRSSDYGYTF. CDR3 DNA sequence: TGTGCCAGCAGCCGTAGCTCGGATTATGGCTACACCTTC.

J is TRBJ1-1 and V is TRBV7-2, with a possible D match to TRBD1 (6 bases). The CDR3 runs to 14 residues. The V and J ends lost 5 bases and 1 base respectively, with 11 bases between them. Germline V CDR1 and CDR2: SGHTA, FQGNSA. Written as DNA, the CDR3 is TGTGCCAGCAGCCCACAGGGCAGGAACACTGAAGCTTTCTTT. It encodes CASSPQGRNTEAFF.

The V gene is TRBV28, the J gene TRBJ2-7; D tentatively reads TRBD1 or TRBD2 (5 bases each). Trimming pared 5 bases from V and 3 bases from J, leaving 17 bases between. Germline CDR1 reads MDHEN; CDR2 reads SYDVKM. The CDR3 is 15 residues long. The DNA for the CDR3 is TGTGCCAGCAGTCCTAGACGGGGACGGATCTACGAGCAGTACTTC. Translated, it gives CASSPRRGRIYEQYF.

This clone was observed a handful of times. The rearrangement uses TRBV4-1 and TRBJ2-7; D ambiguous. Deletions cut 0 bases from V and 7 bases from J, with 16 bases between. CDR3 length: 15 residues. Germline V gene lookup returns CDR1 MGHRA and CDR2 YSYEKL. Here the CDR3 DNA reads TGCGCCAGCAGCCAAGATACGTCCCCACCGTGGGAGCAGTACTTC. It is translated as CASSQDTSPPWEQYF.

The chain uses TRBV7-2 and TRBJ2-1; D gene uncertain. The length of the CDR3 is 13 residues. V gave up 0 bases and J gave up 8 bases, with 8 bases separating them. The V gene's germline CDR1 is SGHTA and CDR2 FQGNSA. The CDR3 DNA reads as TGTGCCAGCAGCTTAGCGCGGCACTATGAGCAGTTCTTC. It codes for CASSLARHYEQFF.

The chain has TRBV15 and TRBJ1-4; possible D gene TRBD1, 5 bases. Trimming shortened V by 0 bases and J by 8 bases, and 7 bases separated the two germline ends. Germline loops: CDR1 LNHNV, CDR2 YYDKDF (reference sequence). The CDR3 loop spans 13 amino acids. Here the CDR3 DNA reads TGTGCCACCAGCAGAGACCAGGGAGAAAAACTGTTTTTT. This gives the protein CATSRDQGEKLFF.

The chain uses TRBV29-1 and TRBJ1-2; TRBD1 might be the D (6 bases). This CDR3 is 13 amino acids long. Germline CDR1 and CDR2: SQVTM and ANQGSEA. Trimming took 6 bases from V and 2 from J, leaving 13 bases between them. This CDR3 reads CSVGSGGNYGYTF. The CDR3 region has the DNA TGCAGCGTCGGGTCCGGGGGCAACTATGGCTACACCTTC.

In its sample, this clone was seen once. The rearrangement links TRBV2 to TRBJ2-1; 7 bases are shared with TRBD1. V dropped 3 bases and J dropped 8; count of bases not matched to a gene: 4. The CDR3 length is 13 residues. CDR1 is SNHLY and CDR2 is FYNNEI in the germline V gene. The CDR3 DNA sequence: TGTGCCAGCAGTGACGACAGGGAATATGAGCAGTTCTTC. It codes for CASSDDREYEQFF.